This T cell receptor (beta chain) was sequenced for a study of blood T cell repertoires in COVID-19. Study details: PBMCs, B-cell-depleted T cells, or T cells were the source of the cDNA or gDNA that made up the material.

Study processing details: The assay estimated nucleated cells by amplifying reference gene primers. TCRdb keeps only in-frame clones here, not all; method: immunoSEQ multiplex PCR. V, J and clone size were drawn from that table, and D and trimming were deduced from the DNA. The sample holds under 200,000 clones; approximately 87% are singletons and the top ten take just under 2.5%. This CDR3 has 15 residues. Germline CDR1 LNHDA, CDR2 SQIVND (reference sequence). Trimming removed 0 bases at V and 8 bases at J, with 16 bases between. Sequenced sample: peripheral blood. This TCR derives from a middle-aged man with active or convalescent COVID-19. V gene TRBV19 combines with J gene TRBJ1-2; D remains ambiguous. The CDR3 coding sequence is TGTGCCAGTAGTATAGATTGGGCCAGGTCGTCCGGCTACACCTTC. This codes for CASSIDWARSSGYTF.